Here is one T cell receptor beta chain with its context. Its antigen remains undetermined. Per-base qualities were not stored, and no clone one base away is much larger. To sequence the TCRbeta CDR3 region, genomic DNA was isolated from the sorted cells. The immunoSEQ Assay was used for sequencing of TCRbeta CDR3 regions. TCRdb holds this immuneACCESS table with in-frame rearrangements only. Some clones are missing; in checked studies, unresolved V genes explain under half, and the rest has no known cause. For this sample the table gives about 98,000 clones, of which 70% to 90% were detected only once. Approximately 0.49% of the sample rests with the top ten. V is pruned by 4 bases and J by 4 bases, leaving 5 bases of the junction without a gene match. Taken from the germline V gene, the CDR1 and CDR2 loops are SGHDT and YYEEEE. Including the terminal cysteine and phenylalanine, the CDR3 comprises 14 residues. Only the CDR3 part of the read is kept: 42 bases, read in frame from the first base.

This record comes from a study of OX40 agonist ivuxolimab in advanced cancers. With regard to the full study: Ivuxolimab was an agonistic, fully human IgG2 monoclonal antibody directed against OX40 (CD134), a costimulatory receptor. Intravenous ivuxolimab was administered to patients every 2 weeks at six dose levels: 0.01, 0.1, 0.3, 1.5, 3 and 10 mg/kg. Of the approximately 53 patients in dose escalation, approximately 20 had hepatocellular carcinoma, about 15 had melanoma, 9 had renal cell carcinoma and 9 had head and neck cancer. In the dose-escalation cohort, around four fifths of patients were male, and the mean age was roughly 60 years, with a range of roughly 20 to 80. Patients were allowed to have had prior anti-PD-1, anti-PD-L1 or anti-CTLA-4 therapy, and approximately 43% of the dose-escalation patients had previously received checkpoint inhibitors. Partial responses were achieved by three dose-escalation patients, of whom one had hepatocellular carcinoma and two had cutaneous melanoma. Peripheral TCRbeta sequencing aimed to test whether ivuxolimab altered TCR sequence diversity and caused clonal T-cell expansion. The monotherapy dose-escalation portion (N ≈ 50 patients) of the phase I ivuxolimab trial is reported in the paper.

Patients with autoimmune disease history or receiving systemic immunosuppression were excluded from the trial. Peripheral blood for TCR sequencing was drawn from every dose cohort at baseline, at cycle 4 day 1 and at cycle 7 day 1. The samples were drawn from a first-in-human, open-label, multicenter phase I dose-escalation trial of ivuxolimab. Adults with locally advanced or metastatic head and neck squamous cell, hepatocellular, melanoma or renal cell carcinoma were enrolled in the trial. Before TCR sequencing, CD4+ and CD8+ T cells were separately sorted from peripheral blood. Findings and caveats that apply to the study as a whole: Clonal expansion of both CD4+ and CD8+ blood T cells was observed from baseline to week 6 at doses 0.1 to 3.0 mg/kg. On average, CD8+ T cells showed more expanded clones than CD4+ T cells after ivuxolimab. Low levels of normalized T-cell clonal expansion were also seen in some patients who did not respond. The antigen specificity of the peripheral T cells that underwent clonal expansion was not determined. In partial responders in the 0.1-3.0 mg/kg groups, normalized peripheral clonal expansion was found to be among the lowest, especially among CD8+ T cells.

The sequence derives from an adult with an advanced solid tumor such as melanoma, head and neck, liver or kidney cancer. The sequence joins TRBV5-6 to TRBJ1-1; 9 middle bases align to TRBD1. This sample comprised CD4+ or CD8+ T cells sorted from blood, obtained in a trial of the OX40 agonist ivuxolimab. The base sequence is TGTGCCAGCAGCACCGGACAGGGGTTCACTGAAGCTTTCTTT. Its coded protein is CASSTGQGFTEAFF.